The source of this T cell receptor (beta chain) is a study of blood T cell repertoires in COVID-19. As for the study in general: Collection of acute and convalescent COVID-19 samples took place in the United States, Italy and Spain. Nucleic acid was either cDNA or gDNA, and it came from T cells, B-cell-depleted T cells, or PBMCs.

This clone occurred once. In the study's own analysis: Researchers report that nucleated cell counts were estimated from reference gene primer amplification. Here immunoSEQ multiplex PCR was the method, and the copy in TCRdb shows in-frame clones only, minus some. Clonal size and the V and J genes are those of that table, whereas D and trimming came from the DNA. Seen here are 150,000 to 180,000 clones, approximately 80% observed once, and the top ten hold roughly 12%. The CDR3 totals 13 residues. The V and J ends lost 2 bases and 5 bases, in that order; junction bases with no gene match: 2. Germline CDR1 reads SGHRS; CDR2 reads YFSETQ.

Sequenced material: peripheral blood. The receptor was isolated from an older woman with COVID-19, enrolled during active disease. V usage is TRBV5-1 and J usage is TRBJ1-2; 8 positions match TRBD1. The CDR3 spells CASSLQGEYGYTF. CDR3 in DNA: TGCGCCAGCAGCTTACAGGGGGAGTATGGCTACACCTTC.